The T cell receptor (beta chain) under discussion was sequenced for a study of preoperative IRX-2 immunotherapy in early breast cancer. Sequencing was performed with immunoSEQ multiplex PCR; in TCRdb, only in-frame clones are kept and a portion is missing. The sample has around 57,000 clones; 94% are singletons. As to treatment: preoperative locoregional IRX-2 cytokine immunotherapy. Preoperative locoregional IRX-2 cytokine immunotherapy was tested in the phase Ib source study. This clone was seen a single time. Unmatched junction bases numbered 7, after V lost 3 bases and J lost 5 bases. CDR1 and CDR2 (germline): KGHSH, LQKENI. The CDR3 loop spans 17 amino acids.

The sample was gathered from a patient treated with IRX-2 immunotherapy. The gene calls are TRBV18 and TRBJ2-3; 14 nucleotides agree with TRBD2. The sequence was collected from a human donor with breast cancer. In DNA form, the CDR3 reads TGTGCCAGCTCACCGTTGACTAGCGGGAGGGCGGGAGATACGCAGTATTTT. Translated: CASSPLTSGRAGDTQYF.